This is a list of T cell receptor beta chains from one sample in a study of shared clonotypes between healthy human individuals. Using immunoSEQ multiplex PCR, the repertoire was profiled, and TCRdb retains in-frame clones only, with some absent. The profile shows over a million clones, approximately 96% of them singletons. Sequenced sample: naive CD4+ T cells sorted from blood. These receptors originate from a young man in good health. The CDR3 runs from the conserved cysteine through the conserved F or W. The order of the fields is V gene, D gene, J gene, clone size, CDR3 protein, CDR3 DNA. The D gene is left open where the match is weak. Not every row has a clone size; where given, it reads once, few, many or a size class.

TRBV6-5	NA	TRBJ2-7	NA	CASSYSAKSSYEQYF	TGTGCCAGCAGTTACTCAGCGAAGAGCTCCTACGAGCAGTACTTC
TRBV9	TRBD1	TRBJ1-3	NA	CASSVATGVLGNTIYF	TGTGCCAGCAGCGTAGCAACAGGGGTGTTAGGAAACACCATATATTTT
TRBV28	TRBD1	TRBJ2-5	NA	CASSPTGGGLQETQYF	TGTGCCAGCAGTCCGACAGGGGGCGGGCTACAAGAGACCCAGTACTTC
TRBV9	TRBD1	TRBJ2-7	NA	CASSKGQGQYEQYF	TGTGCCAGCTCCAAAGGACAGGGGCAGTACGAGCAGTACTTC
TRBV5-4	TRBD2	TRBJ2-7	NA	CASSPLPTSGYEQYF	TGTGCCAGCAGCCCCCTCCCGACTAGCGGCTACGAGCAGTACTTC
TRBV6-6	NA	TRBJ2-7	few	CASSSELEQYF	TGTGCCAGCAGTTCTGAGCTCGAGCAGTACTTC
TRBV19	NA	TRBJ2-1	NA	CASSLISTIFGEQFF	TGTGCCAGTAGTCTTATCTCGACCATTTTCGGTGAGCAGTTCTTC
TRBV6-5	TRBD1	TRBJ2-1	once	CASSLDRGLSYNEQFF	TGTGCCAGCAGTTTAGACAGGGGCCTCTCCTACAATGAGCAGTTCTTC
TRBV9	TRBD2	TRBJ2-3	NA	CASSGTSGRHRTDTQYF	TGTGCCAGCAGCGGGACTAGCGGGAGGCACCGCACAGATACGCAGTATTTT
TRBV11-3	NA	TRBJ2-1	NA	CASSLEVSSYNEQFF	TGTGCCAGCAGCTTAGAGGTTAGCTCCTACAATGAGCAGTTCTTC
TRBV27	TRBD1	TRBJ2-3	NA	CASSRQGSGTDTQYF	TGTGCCAGCAGTCGACAGGGATCGGGCACAGATACGCAGTATTTT
TRBV4-1	TRBD2	TRBJ2-7	NA	CASSQGLAGASSYEQYF	TGCGCCAGCAGCCAAGGACTAGCGGGAGCGAGCTCCTACGAGCAGTACTTC
TRBV6-5	NA	TRBJ2-7	NA	CASSYYRGSYEQYF	TGTGCCAGCAGTTATTACAGAGGGAGCTACGAGCAGTACTTC
TRBV4-2	TRBD2	TRBJ2-3	once	CASSQVAGGVVDTQYF	TGTGCCAGCAGCCAAGTTGCGGGAGGGGTCGTGGATACGCAGTATTTT
TRBV28	TRBD1	TRBJ1-2	NA	CASSLGQGSDGYTF	TGTGCCAGCAGTTTGGGACAGGGGTCGGATGGCTACACCTTC
TRBV19	NA	TRBJ2-5	NA	CASKGGRYQETQYF	TGTGCCAGTAAGGGGGGGAGGTACCAAGAGACCCAGTACTTC
TRBV10-3	TRBD1	TRBJ1-5	NA	CAISSSQGTDQPQHF	TGTGCCATCAGCTCCTCACAGGGGACGGATCAGCCCCAGCATTTT
TRBV10-2	NA	TRBJ2-1	NA	CASRIGGNEQFF	TGCGCCAGCAGGATAGGGGGGAATGAGCAGTTCTTC
TRBV11-2	TRBD2	TRBJ2-1	NA	CASSRLLSGRHNEQFF	TGTGCCAGCAGCCGATTGCTGAGCGGGAGGCACAATGAGCAGTTCTTC
TRBV11-3	NA	TRBJ2-1	NA	CASSSSIGLVEFF	TGTGCCAGCAGCTCGTCGATCGGGTTGGTGGAGTTCTTC
TRBV9	NA	TRBJ2-5	NA	CASTAGFGETQYF	TGTGCCAGCACCGCGGGGTTCGGGGAGACCCAGTACTTC
TRBV16	NA	TRBJ2-7	NA	CASSRSLYEQYF	TGTGCCAGCAGCAGATCACTCTACGAGCAGTACTTC
TRBV7-3	NA	TRBJ2-1	NA	CASSLTDEAAEQFF	TGTGCCAGCAGCTTAACAGACGAAGCAGCTGAGCAGTTCTTC
TRBV5-1	NA	TRBJ2-5	NA	CASSPLGQETQYF	TGCGCCAGCAGCCCCCTAGGTCAAGAGACCCAGTACTTC
TRBV7-2	TRBD2	TRBJ2-1	NA	CASSLAASSYNEQFF	TGTGCCAGCAGCCTAGCGGCGAGCTCCTACAATGAGCAGTTCTTC
TRBV11-2	TRBD2	TRBJ2-3	once	CASSLPSGRAGTQYF	TGTGCCAGCAGCTTACCCAGCGGGAGGGCCGGGACGCAGTATTTT
TRBV2	NA	TRBJ2-2	NA	CASSESITEFANTGELFF	TGTGCCAGCAGTGAATCGATTACAGAATTCGCGAACACCGGGGAGCTGTTTTTT
TRBV19	NA	TRBJ2-2	NA	CASSNRYTGELFF	TGTGCCAGTAGTAATCGGTACACCGGGGAGCTGTTTTTT
TRBV7-9	TRBD1	TRBJ2-7	NA	CASSLSGTGGHEQYF	TGTGCCAGCAGCTTAAGTGGGACAGGGGGCCACGAGCAGTACTTC
TRBV5-1	TRBD1	TRBJ2-7	NA	CASSDRQGADEQYF	TGCGCCAGCAGCGATCGACAGGGGGCTGACGAGCAGTACTTC
TRBV18	NA	TRBJ1-1	NA	CASSSESGGSAEAFF	TGTGCCAGCTCATCCGAATCGGGGGGTAGCGCTGAAGCTTTCTTT
TRBV30	TRBD2	TRBJ2-1	NA	CAARDILAPSGLLSYNEQFF	TGTGCCGCCCGGGACATTCTCGCACCTAGCGGGCTGCTCTCCTACAATGAGCAGTTCTTC
TRBV4-1	NA	TRBJ1-3	NA	CASSQRAAFAGNTIYF	TGCGCCAGCAGCCAAAGAGCGGCGTTTGCTGGAAACACCATATATTTT
TRBV30	TRBD2	TRBJ2-1	NA	CACRTSGRANEQFF	TGTGCCTGCCGGACTAGCGGGAGGGCCAATGAGCAGTTCTTC
TRBV6-4	TRBD1	TRBJ1-5	NA	CASSDAVGRDRVNQPQHF	TGTGCCAGCAGTGATGCAGTAGGCCGGGACAGGGTCAATCAGCCCCAGCATTTT
TRBV5-5	TRBD1	TRBJ1-1	NA	CASSVATGGFTEAFF	TGTGCCAGCAGCGTAGCGACAGGGGGCTTCACTGAAGCTTTCTTT
TRBV9	NA	TRBJ2-2	NA	CASSVVGTGELFF	TGTGCCAGCAGCGTAGTGGGCACCGGGGAGCTGTTTTTT
TRBV10-3	NA	TRBJ2-1	NA	CAISRKSDPDGEQFF	TGTGCCATCAGTAGAAAGAGTGACCCGGACGGTGAGCAGTTCTTC
TRBV9	NA	TRBJ2-2	NA	CASSPKGGQNTGELFF	TGTGCCAGCAGCCCTAAGGGAGGCCAGAACACCGGGGAGCTGTTTTTT
TRBV7-7	TRBD1	TRBJ2-3	NA	CASSPGQGSRTDTQYF	TGTGCTAGCAGCCCCGGACAGGGCTCGCGTACAGATACGCAGTATTTT
TRBV19	NA	TRBJ2-5	NA	CASSAVPQETQYF	TGTGCCAGTAGTGCGGTACCACAAGAGACCCAGTACTTC
TRBV9	TRBD2	TRBJ2-7	once	CASSVEVVAGLYEQYF	TGTGCCAGCAGCGTAGAGGTGGTAGCGGGACTCTACGAGCAGTACTTC
TRBV28	NA	TRBJ1-5	NA	CASSLRMGGRQPQHF	TGTGCCAGCAGTTTAAGAATGGGGGGACGTCAGCCCCAGCATTTT
TRBV9	NA	TRBJ1-5	NA	CASSSGPGGNQPQHF	TGTGCCAGCAGCTCCGGACCGGGAGGCAATCAGCCCCAGCATTTT
TRBV2	NA	TRBJ2-2	NA	CASSGRANTGELFF	TGTGCCAGCAGTGGGCGGGCGAACACCGGGGAGCTGTTTTTT
TRBV4-3	NA	TRBJ2-3	NA	CASSQGGSATDTQYF	TGCGCCAGCAGCCAAGGTGGTAGCGCCACAGATACGCAGTATTTT
TRBV7-9	TRBD1	TRBJ1-2	once	CASSLERDRASNYGYTF	TGTGCCAGCAGCTTAGAACGGGACAGGGCATCTAACTATGGCTACACCTTC
TRBV5-6	TRBD1	TRBJ1-1	NA	CASRRRQGLNTEAFF	TGTGCCAGCAGGAGGCGACAGGGGCTCAACACTGAAGCTTTCTTT
TRBV18	NA	TRBJ2-1	NA	CASSPISGHSYNEQFF	TGTGCCAGCTCCCCCATTTCCGGGCATTCCTACAATGAGCAGTTCTTC
TRBV6-1	NA	TRBJ1-2	NA	CASRKDRGASYGYTF	TGTGCCAGCAGAAAGGACCGCGGGGCCTCTTATGGCTACACCTTC
TRBV7-8	NA	TRBJ2-7	NA	CASSPDSRDYEQYF	TGTGCCAGCAGCCCGGACAGCAGAGACTACGAGCAGTACTTC
TRBV27	NA	TRBJ2-5	NA	CASSLFGQETQYF	TGTGCCAGCAGTTTATTTGGTCAAGAGACCCAGTACTTC